The rows below give T cell receptor beta chains drawn from one sample of a study of patients and donors after allogeneic stem cell transplantation. Each CDR3 protein is one row after TCRdb ran MiXCR on the RT-PCR reads. The repertoire includes under 200,000 distinct CDR3 sequences, 30% of them detected once, and 3.2% sits in the top ten. Sequencing was performed on blood, either unsorted or a sorted T cell fraction (not recorded which). The receptors stem from a human donor who was either an allogeneic HSCT recipient or a stem cell or donor lymphocyte infusion donor (not recorded which). It is not recorded whose cells these are; they may come from a transplant donor. CDR3s include the opening cysteine and the closing phenylalanine or tryptophan. Fields, in order: J gene, clone size, D gene, V gene, CDR3 DNA, CDR3 protein. A D gene is named only where the DNA matches it firmly. Size tells how often a clone was seen (once, few, many) or the class of an expanded clone, and some rows leave it out.

TRBJ1-5 | . | . | TRBV19 | TGTGCCAGTAGTATAGAGGATAGCAATCAGCCCCAGCATTTT | CASSIEDSNQPQHF
TRBJ1-5 | . | . | TRBV7-2 | TGTGCCAGCAGCTTTGTAGAGGGCGGCAAAGGGCCCCAGCATTTT | CASSFVEGGKGPQHF
TRBJ1-1 | . | . | TRBV19 | TGCGCCAGTAGTCGTTGGGGCTCGGTCACTGAAGCTTTCTTT | CASSRWGSVTEAFF
TRBJ2-1 | . | . | TRBV12-3/TRBV12-4 | TGTGCCAGCAGTGAACAGCATGAGCAGTTCTTC | CASSEQHEQFF
TRBJ2-7 | . | . | TRBV6-2/TRBV6-3 | TGTGCCACCGAGGCCTACTACGAGCAGTACTTC | CATEAYYEQYF
TRBJ2-5 | many | TRBD1 | TRBV18 | TGTGCCAGCTCACCAAGACAGGGGGAGACCCAGTACTTC | CASSPRQGETQYF
TRBJ1-2 | . | . | TRBV6-2/TRBV6-3 | TGTGCCAGCAGTTACTCGACGGCAGGCCTCGGCTACACCTTC | CASSYSTAGLGYTF
TRBJ2-5 | . | TRBD1 | TRBV7-9 | TGTGCCAGCAGGGACGGGACAGGGAACTATAAGTACTTC | CASRDGTGNYKYF
TRBJ2-7 | . | . | TRBV7-9 | TGTGCCAGCAGCTTAGCCGGTCGTTCGGGGGAGCAGTACTTC | CASSLAGRSGEQYF
TRBJ1-4 | few | TRBD1 | TRBV18 | TGTGCCAGCTCACCACGAGGGACAGTAAATGAAAAACTGTTTTTT | CASSPRGTVNEKLFF
TRBJ2-1 | . | . | TRBV10-3 | TGTGCCATCAGTGAGTCGGCGAGCTCCTACAATGAGCAGTTCTTC | CAISESASSYNEQFF
TRBJ2-5 | . | . | TRBV18 | TGTGCCAGCTCACCGGGACGCCAAGAGACCCAGTACTTC | CASSPGRQETQYF
TRBJ2-3 | . | . | TRBV4-3 | TGCGCCAGCAGCCAAGACGGGACACATATCACAGATACGCAGTATTTT | CASSQDGTHITDTQYF
TRBJ1-6 | many | TRBD1 | TRBV27 | TGTGCCAGCAGACAGGGGGCCAATTCACCCCTCCACTTT | CASRQGANSPLHF
TRBJ2-1 | few | TRBD2 | TRBV5-6 | TGTGCCAGTTGGACTAGCGGGAGGATGGTCCAGTTCTTC | CASWTSGRMVQFF
TRBJ1-1 | many | . | TRBV6-5 | TGTGCCAGCAAAAGGGGTGGTAGCACTGAAGCTTTCTTT | CASKRGGSTEAFF
TRBJ2-2 | few | TRBD2 | TRBV5-1 | TGCGCCAGCAGGGGACTAGCGGGATTGAACACCGGGGAGCTGTTTTTT | CASRGLAGLNTGELFF
TRBJ2-1 | . | . | TRBV10-2 | TGCGCCACCCGGGACCGCCCTTCCTACAATGAGCAGTTCTTC | CATRDRPSYNEQFF
TRBJ1-1 | few | . | TRBV29-1 | TGCAGCGTTGAATGGCCAGGCCCGAACACTGAAGCTTTCTTT | CSVEWPGPNTEAFF
TRBJ1-3 | few | TRBD1 | TRBV3-1 | TGTGCCAGCAGCCAAGACGGGACAGGGCGAAGAAACACCATATATTTT | CASSQDGTGRRNTIYF
TRBJ1-2 | . | . | TRBV7-9 | TGTGCCAGCAGCTCCGGACAGCTCTATGGCTACACCTTC | CASSSGQLYGYTF
TRBJ2-1 | once | TRBD2 | TRBV20-1 | TGCAGTGCTAAGCGGGAGCGGAATGAGCAGTTCTTC | CSAKRERNEQFF
TRBJ2-1 | once | . | TRBV6-6 | TGTGCCAGCAGCCTGATAGGGAATGAGCAGTTCTTC | CASSLIGNEQFF
TRBJ1-1 | . | . | TRBV29-1 | TGCAGCGTTGCGGGGTACACTGAAGCTTTCTTT | CSVAGYTEAFF
TRBJ2-7 | . | . | TRBV12-3/TRBV12-4 | TGTGCCAGCAGGTGGCAGTGGTCCGAGCAGTACTTC | CASRWQWSEQYF
TRBJ2-7 | . | . | TRBV20-1 | TGCAGTGCTAGAAGACAGATGGGGGTCTACGAGCAGTACTTC | CSARRQMGVYEQYF
TRBJ2-2 | . | . | TRBV20-1 | TGCAGTGCCGCCAGGGCTGCCGGGGAGCTGTTTTTT | CSAARAAGELFF
TRBJ2-5 | . | TRBD1 | TRBV4-3 | TGCGCCAGCAGCCAAGACACGACAGGGAAATTGGAGACCCAGTACTTC | CASSQDTTGKLETQYF
TRBJ2-3 | few | . | TRBV2 | TGTGCCAGCGATCCGGAGACTAGGAACACAGATACGCAGTATTTT | CASDPETRNTDTQYF
TRBJ2-2 | few | . | TRBV10-3 | TGTGCCCTTTCCATGGCAGGAGATAACACCGGGGAGCTGTTTTTT | CALSMAGDNTGELFF
TRBJ2-3 | . | TRBD2 | TRBV6-5 | TGTGCCAGCAGCCCCTGGGCGGGAGGAGTGACAGATACGCAGTATTTT | CASSPWAGGVTDTQYF
TRBJ2-7 | . | . | TRBV7-9 | TGTGCCAGCAGCTGGACAGGGCGGGGGTTCTACGAGCAGTACTTC | CASSWTGRGFYEQYF
TRBJ2-1 | once | . | TRBV21-1 | TGTGCCAGCAGCAAGGGAGATGAGCAGTTCTTC | CASSKGDEQFF
TRBJ2-5 | few | . | TRBV4-2 | TGTGCCAGCAGCCGCGCAGGGACCTTCCAAGAGACCCAGTACTTC | CASSRAGTFQETQYF
TRBJ1-1 | few | . | TRBV9 | TGTGCCAGCAGCACCAACAGGGACGCTGAAGCTTTCTTT | CASSTNRDAEAFF
TRBJ2-7 | once | . | TRBV27 | TGTGCCAGCAGTTTAAACGGATTCTCCTACGAGCAGTACTTC | CASSLNGFSYEQYF
TRBJ1-3 | . | . | TRBV5-6 | TGTGCCAGCAGCCTTACAGGTGCAAACACCATATATTTT | CASSLTGANTIYF
TRBJ2-3 | . | TRBD2 | TRBV28 | TGTGCCAGCAGCAGACTGGGACTAGCGGGCCCACGGGTGACAGATACGCAGTATTTT | CASSRLGLAGPRVTDTQYF
TRBJ2-5 | . | TRBD2 | TRBV4-3 | TGCGCCAGCAGCCAGGGACTAGCTACCAAAGAGACCCAGTACTTC | CASSQGLATKETQYF
TRBJ1-5 | many | . | TRBV4-3 | TGCGCCAGCAGCCTAAGGGGAGGGCCCCAGCATTTT | CASSLRGGPQHF
TRBJ2-1 | . | . | TRBV24-1 | TGTGCCACCAGTGCTCCCCCGGGACACAACTACAATGAGCAGTTCTTC | CATSAPPGHNYNEQFF
TRBJ1-5 | few | TRBD1 | TRBV20-1 | TGCAGTGCAGGCTTCGGACAGGACGTTCATCAGCCCCAGCATTTT | CSAGFGQDVHQPQHF
TRBJ1-5 | many | . | TRBV7-2 | TGTGCCAGCAGCTCCGGCAGGAGCAATCAGCCCCAGCATTTT | CASSSGRSNQPQHF
TRBJ1-1 | many | . | TRBV6-1 | TGTGCCGGCACTGAGACGGACAACACTGAAGCTTTCTTT | CAGTETDNTEAFF
TRBJ2-3 | . | . | TRBV6-2/TRBV6-3 | TGTGCCAGCAGTTACTCGATGGGACGGGAGTACACAGATACGCAGTATTTT | CASSYSMGREYTDTQYF
TRBJ2-3 | . | . | TRBV15 | TGTGCCACCAGCAGAGATACTTCCCCAGTCTCTCCGAGAGATACGCAGTATTTT | CATSRDTSPVSPRDTQYF
TRBJ1-1 | few | . | TRBV30 | TGTGCCTGGAGTTTGGCAGGAGGTAACACTGAAGCTTTCTTT | CAWSLAGGNTEAFF
TRBJ2-7 | . | TRBD2 | TRBV6-5 | TGTGCCAGCAGTTACTCAATAGCGGGAGGGTACGAGCAGTACTTC | CASSYSIAGGYEQYF
TRBJ1-5 | . | . | TRBV20-1 | TGCAGTGCTAGAGAGACAGGTAATCAGCCCCAGCATTTT | CSARETGNQPQHF
TRBJ1-2 | many | TRBD1 | TRBV12-3/TRBV12-4 | TGTGCCAGCAGCCGGGACAGGGGGCATGGCTACACCTTC | CASSRDRGHGYTF
TRBJ2-3 | . | TRBD2 | TRBV20-1 | TGCAGTGCTAGAGAGTTGACTAGCGGTCGCACAGATACGCAGTATTTT | CSARELTSGRTDTQYF
TRBJ2-2 | . | . | TRBV7-3 | TGTGCCAGCAGCTTAAGATCTGGGTTCACCGGGGAGCTGTTTTTT | CASSLRSGFTGELFF
TRBJ2-3 | . | . | TRBV6-5 | TGTGCCAGCAGTTACGGGTATTACGGCACAGATACGCAGTATTTT | CASSYGYYGTDTQYF
TRBJ1-5 | . | . | TRBV6-6 | TGTGCCACCTACCCCGGACTTAGCAATCAGCCCCAGCATTTT | CATYPGLSNQPQHF
TRBJ2-7 | . | . | TRBV7-9 | TGTGCCAGCAGCTTACCCCTTACGTCCCTTTACGAGCAGTACTTC | CASSLPLTSLYEQYF
TRBJ2-3 | . | . | TRBV6-2/TRBV6-3 | TGTGCCAGCAGTCCCCGATCCGGCGGGTGGGGAGATACGCAGTATTTT | CASSPRSGGWGDTQYF
TRBJ2-1 | few | TRBD2 | TRBV10-3 | TGTGCCATCGGCGGGAGGAGTTACAATGAGCAGTTCTTC | CAIGGRSYNEQFF
TRBJ2-1 | . | TRBD2 | TRBV7-6 | TGTGCCAGCACCCGATGGGCTAGCGGGAGAAATGAGCAGTTCTTC | CASTRWASGRNEQFF